This T cell receptor (beta chain) was captured by sequencing in a study of blood T cells in healthy people across ages. Study outcomes and limitations: Diversity was higher, and naive CD4+ cells more numerous, in long-lived donors than in aged donors. Roughly linear age-related decline in beta diversity appeared, significant by age about 37.

A second PCR of about 6 to 11 cycles used a sample-barcoded 5' primer and a J-beta primer mix. Using its own MiXCR run on the 5' RACE reads, TCRdb lists one record per CDR3 protein. The table records roughly 800,000 distinct CDR3 sequences, about 53% of them present only once. CDR1 and CDR2 (germline): DFQATT, SNEGSKA (reference sequence). This CDR3 region has 16 residues. V was pared by 3 bases and J by 3 bases, with 19 bases between. Note on this clonotype: The antigen remains undetermined.

This chain uses TRBV20-1 with TRBJ2-3, with D tentatively TRBD2 (5 bases). The origin of this receptor is an elderly man in good health. Sequencing used blood. The DNA for the CDR3 is TGCAGTGCTAGGGGAGTGAGGACGGTGGGGACAGATACGCAGTATTTT. Encoded protein: CSARGVRTVGTDTQYF.